Sequencing of this T cell receptor (beta chain) was carried out in a study of post-analysis software for immune sequencing data. Points from the study as a whole: Several TRBV segments were more frequent in patients than controls; TRBV5-6, TRBV5-1 and TRBV20-1 belonged to this group.

The sample holds many counts of this clonotype. Its specificity is unknown. Unique molecular identifiers were built into the TCR beta cDNA libraries. TCRdb analysed the PCR reads with MiXCR anew, one entry per CDR3 protein. Of a few hundred thousand distinct CDR3 sequences listed, about 38% were seen once; the top ten hold 4% to 6%. V lost 10 bases and J lost 4, with 17 bases in between. Germline loops: CDR1 ENHRY, CDR2 SYGVKD. The CDR3 length is 14 residues. The source of this sequence is a girl between 5 and 17 years old with multiple sclerosis. Material for sequencing was blood. This chain links TRBV10-3 with TRBJ1-5; D may be TRBD1 (6 bases). Here the CDR3 reads CATRGAQGNQPQHF. The DNA for the CDR3 is TGTGCCACAAGGGGAGCGCAGGGGAATCAGCCCCAGCATTTT.